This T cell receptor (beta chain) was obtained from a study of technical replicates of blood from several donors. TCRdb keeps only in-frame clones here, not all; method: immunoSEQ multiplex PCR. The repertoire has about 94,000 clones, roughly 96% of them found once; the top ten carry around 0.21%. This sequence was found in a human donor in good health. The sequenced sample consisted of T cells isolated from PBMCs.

This CDR3 is CASSLSPGLDREQFF. The CDR3 DNA reads TGTGCCAGCAGCTTGTCCCCAGGGTTAGATCGTGAGCAGTTCTTC. The rearrangement links TRBV5-5 to TRBJ2-1; D is perhaps TRBD1 (5 bases). Germline CDR1 SGHKS, CDR2 YYEKEE (reference sequence). The CDR3 has 15 amino acids. V lost 1 base to trimming and J lost 9 bases, with 17 bases between them.